This note documents a single T cell receptor (beta chain) sequence. This CDR3 is 16 amino acids long. Trimming cost V 2 bases and J 3 bases, with 16 bases left between them. Germline CDR1 and CDR2: KGHSH and LQKENI. This entry is derived from a study of cytomegalovirus exposure and HLA in healthy donors. Looking at the study overall: A preliminary data release comprised roughly 85 million unique TCRs obtained from HLA-typed donors.

The PCR contained 60 Vbeta and 13 Jbeta primers. Libraries were prepared by immunoSEQ multiplex PCR; TCRdb keeps only in-frame clonotypes and omits some of them. The sample contains approximately 120,000 clones, around 73% of which appear only once. The source material was PBMCs. This sequence originates from a man younger than 45 in good health and CMV-seropositive. The gene calls are TRBV18 and TRBJ2-5; D might be TRBD1 (5 bases). The CDR3 DNA is TGTGCCAGCTCACCATTGCAGGGCGGTAAGGAAGAGACCCAGTACTTC. Translation gives CASSPLQGGKEETQYF.